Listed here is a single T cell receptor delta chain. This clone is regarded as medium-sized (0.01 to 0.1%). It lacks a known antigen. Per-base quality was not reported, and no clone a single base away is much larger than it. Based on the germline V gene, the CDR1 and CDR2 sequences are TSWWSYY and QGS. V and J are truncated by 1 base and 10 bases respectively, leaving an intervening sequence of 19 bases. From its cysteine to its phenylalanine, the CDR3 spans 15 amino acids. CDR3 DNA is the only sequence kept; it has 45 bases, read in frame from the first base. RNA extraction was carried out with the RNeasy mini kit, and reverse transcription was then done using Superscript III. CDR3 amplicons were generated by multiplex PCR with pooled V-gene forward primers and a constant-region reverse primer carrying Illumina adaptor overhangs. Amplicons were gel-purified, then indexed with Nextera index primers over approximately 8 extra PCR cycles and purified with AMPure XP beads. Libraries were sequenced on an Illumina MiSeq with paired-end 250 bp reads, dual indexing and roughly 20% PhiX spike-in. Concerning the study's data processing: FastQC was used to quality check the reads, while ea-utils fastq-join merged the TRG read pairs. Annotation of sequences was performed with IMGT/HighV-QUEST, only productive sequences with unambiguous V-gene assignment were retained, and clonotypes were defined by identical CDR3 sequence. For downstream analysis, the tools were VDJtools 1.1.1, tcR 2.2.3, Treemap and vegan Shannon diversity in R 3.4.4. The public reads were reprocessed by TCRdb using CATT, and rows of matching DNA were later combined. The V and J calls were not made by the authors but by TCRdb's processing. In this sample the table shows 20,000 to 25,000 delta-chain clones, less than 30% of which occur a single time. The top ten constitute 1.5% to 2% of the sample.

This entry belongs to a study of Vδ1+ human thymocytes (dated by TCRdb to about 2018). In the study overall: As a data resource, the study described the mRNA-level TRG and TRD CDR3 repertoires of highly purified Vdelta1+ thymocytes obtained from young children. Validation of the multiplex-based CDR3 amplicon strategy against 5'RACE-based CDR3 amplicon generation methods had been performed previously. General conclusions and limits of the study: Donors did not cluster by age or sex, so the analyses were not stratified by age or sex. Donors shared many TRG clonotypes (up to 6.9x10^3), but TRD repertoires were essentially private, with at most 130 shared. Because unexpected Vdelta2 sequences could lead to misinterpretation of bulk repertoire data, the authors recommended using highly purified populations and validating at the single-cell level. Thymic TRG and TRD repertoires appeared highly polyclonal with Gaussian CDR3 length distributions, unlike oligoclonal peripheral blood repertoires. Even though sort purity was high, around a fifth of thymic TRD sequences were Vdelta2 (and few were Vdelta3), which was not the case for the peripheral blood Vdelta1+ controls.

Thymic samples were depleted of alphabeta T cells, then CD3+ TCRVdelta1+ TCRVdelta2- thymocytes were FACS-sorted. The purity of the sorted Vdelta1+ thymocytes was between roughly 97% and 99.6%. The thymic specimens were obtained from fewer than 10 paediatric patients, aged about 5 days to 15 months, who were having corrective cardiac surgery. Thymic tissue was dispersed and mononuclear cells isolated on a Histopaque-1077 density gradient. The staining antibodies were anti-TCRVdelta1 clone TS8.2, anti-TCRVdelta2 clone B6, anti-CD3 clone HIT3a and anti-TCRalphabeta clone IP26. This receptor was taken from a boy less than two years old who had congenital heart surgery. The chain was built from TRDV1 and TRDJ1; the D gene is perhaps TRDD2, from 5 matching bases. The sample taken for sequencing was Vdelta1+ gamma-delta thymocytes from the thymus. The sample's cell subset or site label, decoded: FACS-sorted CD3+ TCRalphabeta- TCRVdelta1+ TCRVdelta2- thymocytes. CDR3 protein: CALGEPPPTTSPLIF. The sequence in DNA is TGTGCTCTTGGGGAACCTCCGCCTACCACGTCCCCACTCATCTTT.